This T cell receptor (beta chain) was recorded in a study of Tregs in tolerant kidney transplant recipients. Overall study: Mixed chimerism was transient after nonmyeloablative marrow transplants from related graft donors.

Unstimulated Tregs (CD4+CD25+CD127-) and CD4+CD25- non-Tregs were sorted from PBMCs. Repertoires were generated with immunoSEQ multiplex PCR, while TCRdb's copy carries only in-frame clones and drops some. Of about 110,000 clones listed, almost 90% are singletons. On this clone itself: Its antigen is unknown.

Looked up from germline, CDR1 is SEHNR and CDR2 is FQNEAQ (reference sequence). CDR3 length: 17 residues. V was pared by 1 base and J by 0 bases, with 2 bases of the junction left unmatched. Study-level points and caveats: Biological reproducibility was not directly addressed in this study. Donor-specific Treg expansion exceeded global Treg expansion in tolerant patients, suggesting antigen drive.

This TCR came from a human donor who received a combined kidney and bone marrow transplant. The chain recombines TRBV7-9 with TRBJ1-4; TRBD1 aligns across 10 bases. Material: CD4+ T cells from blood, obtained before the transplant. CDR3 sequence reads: CASSLEGQGTTNEKLFF. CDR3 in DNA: TGTGCCAGCAGCTTAGAGGGACAGGGGACAACTAATGAAAAACTGTTTTTT.